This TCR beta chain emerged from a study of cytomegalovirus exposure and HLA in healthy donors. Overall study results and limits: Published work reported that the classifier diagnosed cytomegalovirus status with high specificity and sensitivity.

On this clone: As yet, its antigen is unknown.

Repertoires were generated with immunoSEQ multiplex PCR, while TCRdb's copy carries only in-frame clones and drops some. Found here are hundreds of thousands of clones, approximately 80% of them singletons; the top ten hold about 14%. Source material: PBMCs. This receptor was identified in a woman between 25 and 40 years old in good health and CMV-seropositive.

As DNA, the CDR3 is TGTGCCAGCAGTTTAGCGGGGGAATACTACGAGCAGTACTTC. Residues: CASSLAGEYYEQYF. The chain uses TRBV27 and TRBJ2-7; TRBD2 matches 7 bases. The CDR3 runs 14 residues. The germline V gene has CDR1 MNHEY and CDR2 SMNVEV (reference sequence). V shed 2 bases, J shed 3 bases, and the junction held 4 bases outside the gene matches.